This TCR beta chain was sequenced for a study of monozygotic twins with inflammatory bowel disease. Template switching introduced UMIs that contain a 6-nucleotide sample barcode. Reanalyzing the 5' RACE reads, TCRdb keeps one entry per CDR3 protein, without DNA. The listing records a few hundred thousand distinct CDR3 sequences. Looked up from germline, CDR1 is SGDLS and CDR2 is YYNGEE. The CDR3 is made up of 11 amino acids. The clonotype was recovered from a human donor with ulcerative colitis or Crohn's disease, or a healthy co-twin of an affected twin (not recorded which). This chain links TRBV9 with TRBJ1-4. The material sequenced was blood. The CDR3: CASGSSEKLFF.